The rows below give T cell receptor beta chains drawn from one sample of a study of shared clonotypes between healthy human individuals. The data were produced by immunoSEQ multiplex PCR, yet TCRdb's version contains in-frame clones alone and is incomplete. The table has about 490,000 clones, around three quarters seen once. Sequences were obtained from PBMCs. The receptor source for this set is a middle-aged woman in good health. Some clones in this sample may be carry-over from other donors' samples. Both conserved end residues are part of each CDR3. A D gene is named only where the DNA matches it firmly. For some rows the clone size is stated as once, few or many, or as a class when expanded; others skip it.

cdr3_nt: TGTGCCAGCAGTTCCAGGGTTTCTGGGGCCAACGTCCTGACTTTC
cdr3_aa: CASSSRVSGANVLTF
clone_size: -
j_call: TRBJ2-6
d_call: -
v_call: TRBV28

cdr3_nt: TGTGCCAGCAGCTCAGGGACCTTCGAGCAGTACTTC
cdr3_aa: CASSSGTFEQYF
clone_size: -
j_call: TRBJ2-7
d_call: -
v_call: TRBV7-9

cdr3_nt: TGTGCCAGCAGCGTGACTAGCGGGAACAATGAGCAGTTCTTC
cdr3_aa: CASSVTSGNNEQFF
clone_size: few
j_call: TRBJ2-1
d_call: TRBD2
v_call: TRBV9

cdr3_nt: TGTGCCTGGGGCCAGCAGCCCACAGATACGCAGTATTTT
cdr3_aa: CAWGQQPTDTQYF
clone_size: -
j_call: TRBJ2-3
d_call: -
v_call: TRBV30

cdr3_nt: TGTGCCATCAGTGAGTCTGGGGGCTCCTACGAGCAGTACTTC
cdr3_aa: CAISESGGSYEQYF
clone_size: few
j_call: TRBJ2-7
d_call: -
v_call: TRBV10-3

cdr3_nt: TGTGCCAGCAGCCCCGCGGGACAGGGTAATGAGCAGTTCTTC
cdr3_aa: CASSPAGQGNEQFF
clone_size: -
j_call: TRBJ2-1
d_call: TRBD1
v_call: TRBV7-6

cdr3_nt: TGTGCCAGCAGTTCCCCCTACGGGCAGTACTTC
cdr3_aa: CASSSPYGQYF
clone_size: few
j_call: TRBJ2-7
d_call: -
v_call: TRBV27

cdr3_nt: TGCGCCAGCAGCCAACCCCCCAGGGACTATTCCTCCTACGAGCAGTACTTC
cdr3_aa: CASSQPPRDYSSYEQYF
clone_size: -
j_call: TRBJ2-7
d_call: TRBD2
v_call: TRBV4-1

cdr3_nt: TGTGCCAGCAGTTTTCCCTGGCGAGAGACCCAGTACTTC
cdr3_aa: CASSFPWRETQYF
clone_size: -
j_call: TRBJ2-5
d_call: -
v_call: TRBV28

cdr3_nt: TGCAGTGCCCCCGTGGGACAGCGAGCTTTCTTT
cdr3_aa: CSAPVGQRAFF
clone_size: -
j_call: TRBJ1-1
d_call: TRBD1
v_call: TRBV20-1

cdr3_nt: TGCAGCGTTAAAGGGGGGAGCTCCTACGAGCAGTACTTC
cdr3_aa: CSVKGGSSYEQYF
clone_size: -
j_call: TRBJ2-7
d_call: -
v_call: TRBV29-1

cdr3_nt: TGTGCCAGCAGCTTAGAAGGGCTCACCGGGGAGCTGTTTTTT
cdr3_aa: CASSLEGLTGELFF
clone_size: -
j_call: TRBJ2-2
d_call: -
v_call: TRBV7-2

cdr3_nt: TGTGCCAGCAGCCTGTACGGTAGGGAGACCCAGTACTTC
cdr3_aa: CASSLYGRETQYF
clone_size: -
j_call: TRBJ2-5
d_call: -
v_call: TRBV5-4

cdr3_nt: TGTGCCAGCAGCTTCAGGGGTTGGGTCAAAAACATTCAGTACTTC
cdr3_aa: CASSFRGWVKNIQYF
clone_size: -
j_call: TRBJ2-4
d_call: -
v_call: TRBV28

cdr3_nt: TGTGCCAGCTCACCATCCGGGACAGGGGGCGGCTACGAGCAGTACTTC
cdr3_aa: CASSPSGTGGGYEQYF
clone_size: -
j_call: TRBJ2-7
d_call: TRBD1
v_call: TRBV18

cdr3_nt: TGTGCCAGCAGCACGACAGACAGGGATACGCAGTATTTT
cdr3_aa: CASSTTDRDTQYF
clone_size: -
j_call: TRBJ2-3
d_call: -
v_call: TRBV28

cdr3_nt: TGTGCCTGGAGTGTGTTAAGGACAGGCCGTAACTATGGCTACACCTTC
cdr3_aa: CAWSVLRTGRNYGYTF
clone_size: -
j_call: TRBJ1-2
d_call: TRBD1
v_call: TRBV30

cdr3_nt: TGCGCCAGCAGGGCAGGAGGAGGGACTGAAGCTTTCTTT
cdr3_aa: CASRAGGGTEAFF
clone_size: -
j_call: TRBJ1-1
d_call: -
v_call: TRBV5-1

cdr3_nt: TGTGCCAGCAACAGACAGGGGACAGATACGCAGTATTTT
cdr3_aa: CASNRQGTDTQYF
clone_size: -
j_call: TRBJ2-3
d_call: TRBD1
v_call: TRBV27

cdr3_nt: TGTGCCAGCAGCTTACAGCCCTCATTCGGTGGAGGGGAGCTGTTTTTT
cdr3_aa: CASSLQPSFGGGELFF
clone_size: -
j_call: TRBJ2-2
d_call: -
v_call: TRBV7-3

cdr3_nt: TGTGCCAGCACCAGGGTCTCCGTGAACACTGAAGCTTTCTTT
cdr3_aa: CASTRVSVNTEAFF
clone_size: few
j_call: TRBJ1-1
d_call: -
v_call: TRBV7-9

cdr3_nt: TGTGCCTGGAGTACGAGGGGGCCCACTGAAGCTTTCTTT
cdr3_aa: CAWSTRGPTEAFF
clone_size: -
j_call: TRBJ1-1
d_call: TRBD1
v_call: TRBV30

cdr3_nt: TGTGCCAGCAGCTTAGTACCAGGGACTGGCTCCTACGAGCAGTACTTC
cdr3_aa: CASSLVPGTGSYEQYF
clone_size: -
j_call: TRBJ2-7
d_call: -
v_call: TRBV7-9

cdr3_nt: TGTGCCAGCAGTGAATTGGCAGGGGATGGATCACCCCTCCACTTT
cdr3_aa: CASSELAGDGSPLHF
clone_size: -
j_call: TRBJ1-6
d_call: -
v_call: TRBV25-1

cdr3_nt: TGCGCCAGCAGGCCCGGGACAGGAACCAGAAATTCACCCCTCCACTTT
cdr3_aa: CASRPGTGTRNSPLHF
clone_size: few
j_call: TRBJ1-6
d_call: TRBD1
v_call: TRBV5-1

cdr3_nt: TGTGCCAGCTGCTACTGCGGGGCGACTGGCAATCAGCCCCAGCATTTT
cdr3_aa: CASCYCGATGNQPQHF
clone_size: -
j_call: TRBJ1-5
d_call: -
v_call: TRBV21-1

cdr3_nt: TGTGCCAGCAGTGAAGAGGGACTAGCGGGAGGCGGGGATACGCAGTATTTT
cdr3_aa: CASSEEGLAGGGDTQYF
clone_size: -
j_call: TRBJ2-3
d_call: TRBD2
v_call: TRBV2

cdr3_nt: TGTGCCAGTAGTATAGATGCGGAGATAGCCAAAAACATTCAGTACTTC
cdr3_aa: CASSIDAEIAKNIQYF
clone_size: -
j_call: TRBJ2-4
d_call: -
v_call: TRBV19

cdr3_nt: TGTGCCAGTAGTATTCGGACAGGGGAGAACACTGAAGCTTTCTTT
cdr3_aa: CASSIRTGENTEAFF
clone_size: -
j_call: TRBJ1-1
d_call: TRBD1
v_call: TRBV19